The source of this T cell receptor beta chain is a study of cytomegalovirus exposure and HLA in healthy donors. Researchers ran the PCR with 60 Vbeta and 13 Jbeta primers. Libraries were prepared by immunoSEQ multiplex PCR; TCRdb keeps only in-frame clonotypes and omits some of them. The sample holds around 150,000 clones, roughly nine tenths seen once. Sequences were obtained from PBMCs. This sequence was found in a woman aged 30 to 39 in good health and CMV-seronegative.

CDR3 protein: CASSLAQGTGNTIYF. CDR3 nucleotide sequence: TGTGCCAGCAGCTTAGCGCAGGGTACGGGAAACACCATATATTTT. The chain employs TRBV7-6 and TRBJ1-3, with a weak D call TRBD1 (5 bases). Germline V gives CDR1 SGHVS, CDR2 FNYEAQ. The V and J ends lost 0 bases and 4 bases respectively, with 10 bases between them. CDR3 length equals 15 residues.